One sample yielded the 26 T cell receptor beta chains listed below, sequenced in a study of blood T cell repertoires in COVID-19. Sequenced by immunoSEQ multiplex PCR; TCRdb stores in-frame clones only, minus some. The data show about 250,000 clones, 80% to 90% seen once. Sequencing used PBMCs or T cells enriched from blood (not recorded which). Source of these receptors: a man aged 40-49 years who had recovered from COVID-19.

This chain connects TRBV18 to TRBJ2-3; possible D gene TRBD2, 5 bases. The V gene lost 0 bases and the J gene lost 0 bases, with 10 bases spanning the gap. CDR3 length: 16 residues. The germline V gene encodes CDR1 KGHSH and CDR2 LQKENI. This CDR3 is CASSPPEGSSTDTQYF. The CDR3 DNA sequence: TGTGCCAGCTCACCACCCGAGGGTTCTAGCACAGATACGCAGTATTTT.

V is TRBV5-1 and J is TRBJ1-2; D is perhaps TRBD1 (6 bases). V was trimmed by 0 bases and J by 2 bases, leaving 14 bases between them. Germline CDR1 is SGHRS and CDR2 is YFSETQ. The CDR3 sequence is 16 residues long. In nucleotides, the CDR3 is TGCGCCAGCAGCTTGGCCAACCGACAGGAGAACTATGGCTACACCTTC. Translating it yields CASSLANRQENYGYTF.

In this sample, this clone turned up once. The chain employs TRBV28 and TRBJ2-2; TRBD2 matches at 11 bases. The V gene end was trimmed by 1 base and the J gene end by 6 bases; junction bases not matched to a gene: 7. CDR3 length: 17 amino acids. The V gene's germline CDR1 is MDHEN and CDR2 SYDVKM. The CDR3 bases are TGTGCCAGCAGTTTATCGCTAGCGGGAGGTGTTTCCGGGGAGCTGTTTTTT. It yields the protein CASSLSLAGGVSGELFF.

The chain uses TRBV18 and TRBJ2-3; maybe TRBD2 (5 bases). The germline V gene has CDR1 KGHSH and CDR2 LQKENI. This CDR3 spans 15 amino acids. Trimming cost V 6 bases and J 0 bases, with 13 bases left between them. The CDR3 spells CASSERVASTDTQYF. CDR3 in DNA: TGTGCCAGCTCCGAGAGGGTGGCTAGCACAGATACGCAGTATTTT. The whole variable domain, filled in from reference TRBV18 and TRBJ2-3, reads NAGVMQNPRHLVRRRGQEARLRCSPMKGHSHVYWYRQLPEEGLKFMVYLQKENIIDESGMPKERFSAEFPKEGPSILRIQQVVRGDSAAYFCASSERVASTDTQYFGPGTRLTVL.

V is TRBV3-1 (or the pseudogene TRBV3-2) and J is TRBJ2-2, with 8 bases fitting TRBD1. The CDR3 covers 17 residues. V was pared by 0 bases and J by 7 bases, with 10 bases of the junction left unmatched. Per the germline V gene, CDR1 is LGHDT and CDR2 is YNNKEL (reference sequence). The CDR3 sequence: CASSQDRTGTSGGELFF. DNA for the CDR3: TGTGCCAGCAGCCAAGACAGGACAGGGACTTCTGGCGGGGAGCTGTTTTTT.

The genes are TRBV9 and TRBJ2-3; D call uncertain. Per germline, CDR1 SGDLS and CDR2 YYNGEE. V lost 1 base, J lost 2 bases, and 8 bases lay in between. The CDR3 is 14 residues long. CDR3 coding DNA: TGTGCCAGCAGCGTAAACGGAGACACAGATACGCAGTATTTT. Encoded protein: CASSVNGDTDTQYF.

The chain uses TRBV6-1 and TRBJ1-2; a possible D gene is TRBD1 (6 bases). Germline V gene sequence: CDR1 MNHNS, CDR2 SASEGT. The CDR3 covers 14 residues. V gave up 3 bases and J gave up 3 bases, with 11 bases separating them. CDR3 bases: TGTGCCAGCAGTGAGCAGGGGCTATACTATGGCTACACCTTC. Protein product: CASSEQGLYYGYTF.

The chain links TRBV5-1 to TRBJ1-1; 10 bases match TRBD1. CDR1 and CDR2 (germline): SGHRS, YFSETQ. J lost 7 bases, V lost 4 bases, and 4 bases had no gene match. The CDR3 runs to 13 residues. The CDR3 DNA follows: TGCGCCAGCAGCATCCGGGACAGGGGTGAAGCTTTCTTT. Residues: CASSIRDRGEAFF.

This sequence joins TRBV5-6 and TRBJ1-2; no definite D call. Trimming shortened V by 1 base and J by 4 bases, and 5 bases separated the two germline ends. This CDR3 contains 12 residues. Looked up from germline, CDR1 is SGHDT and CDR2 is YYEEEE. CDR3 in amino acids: CASSLRSYGYTF. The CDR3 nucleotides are TGTGCCAGCAGCTTGCGTAGCTATGGCTACACCTTC.

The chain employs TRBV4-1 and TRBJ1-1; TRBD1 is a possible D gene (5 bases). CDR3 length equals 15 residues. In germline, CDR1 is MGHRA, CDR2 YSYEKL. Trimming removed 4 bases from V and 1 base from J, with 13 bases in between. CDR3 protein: CASSLSAQANTEAFF. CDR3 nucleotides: TGCGCCAGCAGCCTAAGTGCACAGGCGAACACTGAAGCTTTCTTT.

CDR3 sequence: CASSYRLAGGTEQFF. The CDR3 DNA reads TGCGCCAGCAGCTACAGACTAGCGGGAGGAACTGAGCAGTTCTTC. V usage is TRBV4-1 and J usage is TRBJ2-1; 13 positions match TRBD2. Germline CDR1 MGHRA, CDR2 YSYEKL. The CDR3 is 15 amino acids. J gave up 9 bases and V 5 bases, and 7 bases lay outside the gene matches.

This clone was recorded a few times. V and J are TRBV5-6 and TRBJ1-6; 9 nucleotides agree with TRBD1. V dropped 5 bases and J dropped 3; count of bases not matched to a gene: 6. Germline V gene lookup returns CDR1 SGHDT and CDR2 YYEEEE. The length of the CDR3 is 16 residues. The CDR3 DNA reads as TGTGCCAGCAGTCGGAGGGACAGGGACTATAATTCACCCCTCCACTTT. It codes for CASSRRDRDYNSPLHF.

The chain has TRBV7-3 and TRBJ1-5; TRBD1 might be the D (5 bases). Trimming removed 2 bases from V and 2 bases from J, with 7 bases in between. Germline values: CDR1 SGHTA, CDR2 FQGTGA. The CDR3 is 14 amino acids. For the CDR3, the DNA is TGTGCCAGCAGCTTACTAGGGGGCAATCAGCCCCAGCATTTT. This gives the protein CASSLLGGNQPQHF.

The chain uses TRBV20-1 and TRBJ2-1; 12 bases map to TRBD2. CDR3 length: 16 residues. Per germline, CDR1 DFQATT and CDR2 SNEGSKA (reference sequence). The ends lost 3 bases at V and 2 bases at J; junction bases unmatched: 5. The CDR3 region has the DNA TGCAGTGCTAGTCCCTGGACTAGCGGGGCCTACAATGAGCAGTTCTTC. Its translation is CSASPWTSGAYNEQFF.

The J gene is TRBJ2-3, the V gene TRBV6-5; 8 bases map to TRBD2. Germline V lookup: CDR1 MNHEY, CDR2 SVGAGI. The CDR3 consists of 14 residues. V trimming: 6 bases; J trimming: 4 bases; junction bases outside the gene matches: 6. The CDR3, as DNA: TGTGCCAGCAGACTTAGCGGGACTGCAGATACGCAGTATTTT. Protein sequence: CASRLSGTADTQYF.

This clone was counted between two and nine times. The CDR3, as DNA: TGCGCCAGCAGCCCTAGTGCTCCCGGGGAGCTGTTTTTT. Its translation is CASSPSAPGELFF. The rearrangement uses TRBV5-1 and TRBJ2-2; D remains ambiguous. CDR1 and CDR2 from the germline V gene are SGHRS and YFSETQ. V lost 4 bases and J 6 bases, leaving 10 bases between the germline ends. This CDR3 comprises 13 residues.

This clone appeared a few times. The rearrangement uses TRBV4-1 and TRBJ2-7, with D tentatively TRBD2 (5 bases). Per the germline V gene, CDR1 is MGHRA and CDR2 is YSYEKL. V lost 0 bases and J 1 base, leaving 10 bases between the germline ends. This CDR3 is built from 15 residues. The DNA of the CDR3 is TGCGCCAGCAGCCAAGAACGCGGGCAGTCCTACGAGCAGTACTTC. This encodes CASSQERGQSYEQYF.

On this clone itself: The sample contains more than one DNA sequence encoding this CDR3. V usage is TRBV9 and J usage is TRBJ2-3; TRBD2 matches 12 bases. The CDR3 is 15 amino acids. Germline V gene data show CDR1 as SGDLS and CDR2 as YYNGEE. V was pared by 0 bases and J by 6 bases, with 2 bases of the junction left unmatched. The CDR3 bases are TGTGCCAGCAGCGTAGGGACTAGCGGGACGGATACGCAGTATTTT. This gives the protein CASSVGTSGTDTQYF.

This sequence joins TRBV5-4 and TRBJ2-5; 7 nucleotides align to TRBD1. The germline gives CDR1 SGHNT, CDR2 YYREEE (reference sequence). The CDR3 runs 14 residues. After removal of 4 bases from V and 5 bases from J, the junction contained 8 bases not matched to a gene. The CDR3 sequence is CASSTRQGGETQYF. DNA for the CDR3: TGTGCCAGCAGCACCCGACAGGGCGGGGAGACCCAGTACTTC.

The chain's CDR3 is CAWTTGLAAQETQYF. The CDR3 nucleotides read TGTGCCTGGACCACCGGACTAGCGGCACAAGAGACCCAGTACTTC. The rearrangement uses TRBV30 and TRBJ2-5; 10 bases match TRBD2. CDR1 GTSNPN and CDR2 SVGIG come from the germline V gene (reference sequence). The CDR3 has 15 residues. The V segment lost 4 bases and the J segment 2 bases; nucleotides outside the gene matches: 7.

CDR3 nucleotides: TGTGCCAGCAGTTTCGGTCAGGGGGATCAGCCCCAGCATTTT. Translation gives CASSFGQGDQPQHF. V usage is TRBV27 and J usage is TRBJ1-5, with 7 bases fitting TRBD1. The CDR3 runs to 14 residues. The junction had 4 bases not matched to a gene; V was cut back by 3 bases and J by 5 bases. Germline lookup yields CDR1 MNHEY and CDR2 SMNVEV (reference sequence).

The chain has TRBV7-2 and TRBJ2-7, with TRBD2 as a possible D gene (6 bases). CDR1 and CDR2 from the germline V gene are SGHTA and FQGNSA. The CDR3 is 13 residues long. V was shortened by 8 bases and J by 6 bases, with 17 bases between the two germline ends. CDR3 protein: CASGGAGRGEQYF. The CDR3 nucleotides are TGTGCCAGCGGCGGGGCAGGGAGAGGCGAGCAGTACTTC. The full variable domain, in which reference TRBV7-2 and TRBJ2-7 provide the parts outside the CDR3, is GAGVSQSPSNKVTEKGKDVELRCDPISGHTALYWYRQSLGQGLEFLIYFQGNSAPDKSGLPSDRFSAERTGGSVSTLTIQRTQQEDSAVYLCASGGAGRGEQYFGPGTRLTVT.

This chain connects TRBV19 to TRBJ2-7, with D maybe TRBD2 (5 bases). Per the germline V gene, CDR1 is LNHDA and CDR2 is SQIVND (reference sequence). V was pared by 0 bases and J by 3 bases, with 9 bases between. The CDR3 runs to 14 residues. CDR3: CASSIEEGDYEQYF. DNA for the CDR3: TGTGCCAGTAGTATAGAAGAGGGTGACTACGAGCAGTACTTC. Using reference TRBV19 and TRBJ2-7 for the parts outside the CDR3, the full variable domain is DGGITQSPKYLFRKEGQNVTLSCEQNLNHDAMYWYRQDPGQGLRLIYYSQIVNDFQKGDIAEGYSVSREKKESFPLTVTSAQKNPTAFYLCASSIEEGDYEQYFGPGTRLTVT.

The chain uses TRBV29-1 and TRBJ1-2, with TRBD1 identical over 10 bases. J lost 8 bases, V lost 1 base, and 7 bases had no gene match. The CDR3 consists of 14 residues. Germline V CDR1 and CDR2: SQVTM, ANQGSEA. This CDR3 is CSVEVGQGVRGYTF. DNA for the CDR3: TGCAGCGTTGAAGTCGGACAGGGGGTTCGCGGCTACACCTTC.

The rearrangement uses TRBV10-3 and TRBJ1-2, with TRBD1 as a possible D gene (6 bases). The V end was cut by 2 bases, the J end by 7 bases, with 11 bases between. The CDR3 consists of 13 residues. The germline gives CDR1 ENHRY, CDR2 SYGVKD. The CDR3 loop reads CAISELQGLGYTF. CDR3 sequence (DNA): TGTGCCATCAGTGAGCTACAGGGTCTTGGCTACACCTTC.

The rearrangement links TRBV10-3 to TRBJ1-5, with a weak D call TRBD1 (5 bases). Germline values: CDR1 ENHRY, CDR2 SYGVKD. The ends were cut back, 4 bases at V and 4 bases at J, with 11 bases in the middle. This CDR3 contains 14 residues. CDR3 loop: CAISAAGNNQPQHF. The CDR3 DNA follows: TGTGCCATCAGTGCCGCAGGGAATAATCAGCCCCAGCATTTT.